The rows below give T cell receptor beta chains drawn from one sample of a study of T-cell memory formation after mild COVID-19. TCRdb passed the 5' RACE reads through MiXCR, listing each CDR3 protein once. The repertoire has about 340,000 distinct CDR3 sequences, around an eighth of them found once; the top ten carry 22%. The sequenced material came from PBMCs or a T cell subset sorted from them (not recorded which). The receptors derive from a young man who had mild COVID-19 (a few samples of this study predate the infection). Cell type and time point are not known. The CDR3 runs from the conserved cysteine through the conserved F or W. Fields, in order: J gene, V gene, D gene, clone size, CDR3 protein, CDR3 DNA. A D gene is named only where the DNA matches it firmly. Clone sizes are given selectively: once, few, many, or a class where the clone is expanded.

>TRBJ1-1|TRBV29-1|NA|NA
CSGTQGRTEAFF
TGCAGCGGAACACAGGGCCGTACTGAAGCTTTCTTT
>TRBJ2-5|TRBV9|NA|NA
CASSVDPQRETQYF
TGTGCCAGCAGCGTGGACCCCCAGCGAGAGACCCAGTACTTC
>TRBJ1-6|TRBV6-5|TRBD1|NA
CASSYHGQVNSPLHF
TGTGCCAGCAGTTACCACGGACAGGTGAATTCACCCCTCCACTTT
>TRBJ1-2|TRBV7-9|TRBD1|few
CASSRTGGGYTF
TGTGCCAGCAGTCGGACAGGCGGGGGCTACACCTTC
>TRBJ2-3|TRBV7-9|NA|few
CASRLDGLTDTQYF
TGTGCCAGCCGTTTGGACGGCCTCACAGATACGCAGTATTTT
>TRBJ1-2|TRBV20-1|NA|NA
CSARPGNYGYTF
TGCAGTGCTAGGCCCGGGAACTATGGCTACACCTTC
>TRBJ2-3|TRBV28|NA|many
CASMRVTQYF
TGTGCCAGCATGAGAGTTACGCAGTATTTT
>TRBJ2-1|TRBV6-1|NA|NA
CASMTSSYNEQFF
TGTGCCAGCATGACTAGCTCCTACAATGAGCAGTTCTTC
>TRBJ2-7|TRBV5-1|NA|few
CASRESYEQYF
TGCGCCAGCAGGGAATCCTACGAGCAGTACTTC
>TRBJ2-5|TRBV20-1|TRBD1|NA
CSADRGVIETQYF
TGCAGTGCTGACAGGGGAGTAATTGAGACCCAGTACTTC
>TRBJ2-1|TRBV29-1|NA|few
CSVEADLTPNEQFF
TGCAGCGTTGAAGCAGATTTGACCCCCAATGAGCAGTTCTTC
>TRBJ1-3|TRBV6-1|NA|few
CASSDASGFSGNTIYF
TGTGCCAGCAGCGACGCTAGCGGATTCTCTGGAAACACCATATATTTT
>TRBJ2-3|TRBV7-9|TRBD2|NA
CASSPTTGGGFTDTQYF
TGTGCCAGCAGCCCGACGACTGGCGGGGGGTTCACAGATACGCAGTATTTT
>TRBJ2-3|TRBV2|NA|NA
CASSDTATDTQYF
TGTGCCAGCAGTGACACGGCCACAGATACGCAGTATTTT
>TRBJ2-3|TRBV7-3|TRBD2|many
CASSYIPTSGVDTQYF
TGTGCCAGCAGCTACATCCCGACTAGCGGCGTTGATACGCAGTATTTT
>TRBJ2-5|TRBV12-3/TRBV12-4|NA|NA
CASSPGRTQGWKTQYF
TGTGCCAGCAGCCCGGGGCGAACGCAGGGGTGGAAGACCCAGTACTTC
>TRBJ2-3|TRBV5-1|NA|many
CASNDPGSQDTQYF
TGCGCCAGCAACGACCCGGGCAGCCAAGATACGCAGTATTTT